This TCR beta chain was sequenced during a study of T cell responses to AZD1222 COVID-19 vaccine. Points from the study as a whole: In the spike-specific TCR repertoire, nearly half reportedly target unmutated variant regions. At study baseline, merely roughly 6 AZD1222 recipients were seropositive. Distributed over spike, vaccine-associated CD4 TCRs predominated at 160-218 and 743-854.

The V gene lost 4 bases and the J gene lost 2 bases, with 8 bases spanning the gap. The CDR3 contains 13 residues. Germline V gene data show CDR1 as SNHLY and CDR2 as FYNNEI. The method was immunoSEQ multiplex PCR; TCRdb's version includes in-frame clones alone and lacks a portion of them. The table includes 110,000 or so clones, approximately 90% detected once. Pooled samples include second doses given at about 4 or 12 weeks. This clone has a single count. Its antigen remains unknown. This chain connects TRBV2 to TRBJ2-5; D possibly corresponds to TRBD2 (6 bases). The TCR sequence derives from an adult who received the AZD1222 COVID-19 vaccine. The specimen comprised peripheral blood, sampled 28 days after the second AZD1222 dose. The CDR3 spells CASSGDSQETQYF. The CDR3 DNA sequence: TGTGCCAGCAGTGGGGACTCGCAAGAGACCCAGTACTTC.